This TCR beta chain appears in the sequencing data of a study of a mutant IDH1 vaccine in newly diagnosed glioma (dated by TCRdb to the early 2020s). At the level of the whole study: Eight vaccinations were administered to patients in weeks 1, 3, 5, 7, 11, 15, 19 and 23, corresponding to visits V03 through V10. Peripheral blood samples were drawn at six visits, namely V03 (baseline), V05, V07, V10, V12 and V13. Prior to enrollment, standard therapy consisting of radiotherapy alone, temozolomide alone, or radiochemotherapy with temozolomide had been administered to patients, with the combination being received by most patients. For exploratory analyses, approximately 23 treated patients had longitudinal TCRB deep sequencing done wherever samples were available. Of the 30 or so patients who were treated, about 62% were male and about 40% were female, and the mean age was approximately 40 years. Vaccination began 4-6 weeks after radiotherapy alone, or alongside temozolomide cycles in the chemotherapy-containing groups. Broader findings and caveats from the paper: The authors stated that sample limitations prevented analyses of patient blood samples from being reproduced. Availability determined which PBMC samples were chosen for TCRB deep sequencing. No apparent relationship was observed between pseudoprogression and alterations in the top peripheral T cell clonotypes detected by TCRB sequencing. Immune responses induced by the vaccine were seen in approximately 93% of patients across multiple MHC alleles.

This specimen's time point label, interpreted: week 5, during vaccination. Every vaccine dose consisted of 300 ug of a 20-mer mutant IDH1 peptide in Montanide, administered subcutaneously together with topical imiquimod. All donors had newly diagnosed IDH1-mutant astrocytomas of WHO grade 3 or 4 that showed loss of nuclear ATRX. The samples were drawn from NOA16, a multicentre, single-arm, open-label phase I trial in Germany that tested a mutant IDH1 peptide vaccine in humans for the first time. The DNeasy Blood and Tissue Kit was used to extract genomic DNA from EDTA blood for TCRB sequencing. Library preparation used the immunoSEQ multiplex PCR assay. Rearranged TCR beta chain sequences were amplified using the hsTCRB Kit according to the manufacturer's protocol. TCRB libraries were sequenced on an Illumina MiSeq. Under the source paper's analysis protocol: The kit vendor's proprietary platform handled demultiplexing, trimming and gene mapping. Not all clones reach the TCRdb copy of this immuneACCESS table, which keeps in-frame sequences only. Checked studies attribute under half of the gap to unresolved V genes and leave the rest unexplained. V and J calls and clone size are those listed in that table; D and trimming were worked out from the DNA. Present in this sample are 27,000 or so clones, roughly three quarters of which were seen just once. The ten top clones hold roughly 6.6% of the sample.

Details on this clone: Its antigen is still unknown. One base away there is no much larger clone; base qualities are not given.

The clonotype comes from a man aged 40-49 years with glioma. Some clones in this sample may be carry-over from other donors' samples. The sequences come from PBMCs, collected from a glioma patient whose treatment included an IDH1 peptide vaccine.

The CDR3 region reads CASSFPLAGGNEQFF. The DNA sequence is given as TGTGCCAGCAGTTTCCCCCTAGCGGGGGGTAATGAGCAGTTCTTC. The chain was built from TRBV27 and TRBJ2-1, with TRBD2 matching 11 junction bases. Trimmed from V: 3 bases; trimmed from J: 7 bases; junction bases lacking a gene match: 5. Based on the germline V gene (reference sequence), the CDR1 and CDR2 sequences are MNHEY and SMNVEV. From its cysteine to its phenylalanine, the CDR3 spans 15 amino acids. Only the CDR3 portion is preserved as DNA: 45 bases, with reading frame beginning at the first base.